One sample yielded the 30 T cell receptor beta chains listed below, sequenced in a study of blood T cell repertoires in COVID-19. Clones were read by immunoSEQ multiplex PCR, and TCRdb kept only the in-frame ones, dropping some. This sample carries some 150,000 clones, over 70% of them seen once, and the ten largest clones take less than 45%. Material: peripheral blood. Receptor source: a man aged 50 to 60 who had recovered from COVID-19.

The chain recombines TRBV6-5 with TRBJ2-5; TRBD2 matches at 7 bases. V shed 4 bases, J shed 5 bases, and the junction held 10 bases outside the gene matches. Per the germline V gene, CDR1 is MNHEY and CDR2 is SVGAGI. This CDR3 is built from 15 residues. The CDR3 nucleotides are TGTGCCAGCAGTTCCCCGGGACCGGGAGGTGAGACCCAGTACTTC. Amino acid sequence: CASSSPGPGGETQYF.

In its sample, this clone was seen once. This chain links TRBV6-2 or TRBV6-3 with TRBJ2-5; the match to TRBD1 covers 9 bases. J gave up 5 bases and V 6 bases, and 10 bases lay outside the gene matches. The CDR3 runs 15 residues. CDR1 MNHEY and CDR2 SVGEGT come from the germline V gene. The CDR3 here is CASSLGQGRGETQYF. DNA of the CDR3: TGTGCCAGCAGCCTAGGACAGGGGCGAGGGGAGACCCAGTACTTC.

CDR3 region: CASSALGGEEKLFF. CDR3 nucleotides: TGTGCCAGCAGCGCCCTCGGGGGTGAGGAAAAACTGTTTTTT. The V gene is TRBV11-2, the J gene TRBJ1-4; D is perhaps TRBD1 (5 bases). This CDR3 is 14 amino acids long. The V gene's germline CDR1 is SGHAT and CDR2 FQNNGV. Trimming stripped 5 bases from V and 8 bases from J, with 15 bases between.

CDR3 in DNA: TGTGCCAGCAGTTTAATTGCATCGTTTTCAGGGGCGTATGGCTACACCTTC. This sequence encodes CASSLIASFSGAYGYTF. V is TRBV27 and J is TRBJ1-2, with D possibly matching TRBD1 (6 bases). Per germline, CDR1 MNHEY and CDR2 SMNVEV (reference sequence). This CDR3 is built from 17 residues. The V gene lost 2 bases and the J gene lost 5 bases, with 21 bases spanning the gap.

CDR3: CASSHPPVAANNEQFF. As DNA, the CDR3 is TGTGCCAGCAGCCACCCTCCGGTAGCGGCCAACAATGAGCAGTTCTTC. The rearrangement links TRBV3-1 (or the pseudogene TRBV3-2) to TRBJ2-1; maybe TRBD2 (6 bases). There are 16 residues in the CDR3. The germline V gene encodes CDR1 LGHDT and CDR2 YNNKEL (reference sequence). V was shortened by 3 bases and J by 5 bases, with 17 bases between the two germline ends.

This clone was counted a few times. This rearrangement joins TRBV7-9 to TRBJ1-4; no firm D call. Trimming pared 1 base from V and 1 base from J, leaving 4 bases between. The CDR3 contains 14 residues. CDR1 is SEHNR, CDR2 FQNEAQ, per germline (reference sequence). The CDR3 nucleotides are TGTGCCAGCAGCTTAGGACAAACTAATGAAAAACTGTTTTTT. Protein product: CASSLGQTNEKLFF.

J is TRBJ1-1 and V is TRBV4-1; possibly TRBD1 for D (5 bases). The CDR3 spans 15 residues. The germline gives CDR1 MGHRA, CDR2 YSYEKL. V gave up 1 base and J gave up 3 bases, with 12 bases separating them. This chain's CDR3 is CASSQGKGRYTEAFF. As DNA, the CDR3 is TGCGCCAGCAGCCAAGGGAAGGGGCGATACACTGAAGCTTTCTTT.

The rearrangement uses TRBV11-2 and TRBJ1-3, with a possible D match to TRBD1 (5 bases). Germline V CDR1 and CDR2: SGHAT, FQNNGV. Trimming removed 6 bases from V and 0 bases from J, with 9 bases in between. This CDR3 comprises 14 residues. As DNA, the CDR3 is TGTGCCAGCAGAGAAACAGGCTCTGGAAACACCATATATTTT. Translating gives CASRETGSGNTIYF.

J is TRBJ2-7 and V is TRBV5-4, with 7 bases identical to TRBD1. Germline CDR1 and CDR2: SGHNT and YYREEE (reference sequence). V shed 2 bases and J 1 base; nucleotides not matched to a gene: 6. CDR3 length: 15 residues. CDR3 amino acids: CASSLAGGRSYEQYF. CDR3 DNA: TGTGCCAGCAGCTTAGCAGGGGGTAGGTCCTACGAGCAGTACTTC.

This clone was detected only a few times. V usage is TRBV10-2 and J usage is TRBJ1-5; 9 nucleotides line up with TRBD1. The CDR3 covers 16 residues. Germline loops: CDR1 WSHSY, CDR2 SAAADI. Trimming took 8 bases from V and 7 from J; bases not matched to a gene: 15. The CDR3 protein is CASQRDRVFANQPQHF. For the CDR3, the DNA is TGCGCCAGCCAGAGGGACAGGGTTTTCGCAAACCAGCCCCAGCATTTT.

The chain recombines TRBV12-3 or TRBV12-4 with TRBJ1-6; D not certain. Trimming removed 6 bases from V and 8 bases from J, with 11 bases in between. The CDR3 length is 13 residues. This chain's CDR3 is CASSRAGDSPLHF. The CDR3 DNA reads TGTGCCAGCAGCCGGGCCGGGGATTCACCCCTCCACTTT.

This clone was seen only once. The gene calls are TRBV18 and TRBJ1-2; D uncertain. Germline V lookup: CDR1 KGHSH, CDR2 LQKENI. This CDR3 is built from 14 residues. The V end was cut by 3 bases, the J end by 3 bases, with 11 bases between. CDR3 nucleotide sequence: TGTGCCAGCTCACCTAGACAAAACGACTATGGCTACACCTTC. It is translated as CASSPRQNDYGYTF.

The chain couples TRBV24-1 to TRBJ1-2; no clear D gene. V was pared by 8 bases and J by 6 bases, with 15 bases between. This CDR3 has 13 amino acids. CDR1 is KGHDR, CDR2 SFDVKD, per germline. CDR3 coding DNA: TGTGCCACCACCGCAATAGGGCGGGATGGCTACACCTTC. Protein product: CATTAIGRDGYTF.

The gene calls are TRBV4-3 and TRBJ2-1; TRBD2 matches 11 bases. Germline V CDR1 and CDR2: LGHNA, YSLEER. The junction had 4 bases not matched to a gene; V was cut back by 0 bases and J by 12 bases. This CDR3 has 14 residues. The CDR3 here is CASSQDQTSGGQFF. As DNA, the CDR3 is TGCGCCAGCAGCCAAGATCAAACTAGCGGGGGGCAGTTCTTC.

The chain has TRBV4-1 and TRBJ2-1; 9 bases line up with TRBD1. Germline-derived CDR1 and CDR2 are MGHRA and YSYEKL. The CDR3 is 20 amino acids. V lost 0 bases and J lost 2; bases outside the gene matches: 14. CDR3 DNA sequence: TGCGCCAGCAGCCAAGAATACGGACAGGGGTGGTCCTCGGCCTACAATGAGCAGTTCTTC. Translation: CASSQEYGQGWSSAYNEQFF.

The chain links TRBV11-2 to TRBJ2-7; D is undetermined. Trimming took 0 bases from V and 2 from J, leaving 17 bases between them. The CDR3 has 17 residues. Germline V lookup: CDR1 SGHAT, CDR2 FQNNGV. The CDR3 DNA reads as TGTGCCAGCAGCTTAGAAGAGGCCAGTGCATTTCCCTACGAGCAGTACTTC. Translated: CASSLEEASAFPYEQYF.

V and J are TRBV9 and TRBJ2-1; 12 bases match TRBD1. The CDR3 extends over 17 amino acids. CDR1 SGDLS and CDR2 YYNGEE come from the germline V gene. The V segment lost 2 bases and the J segment 8 bases; nucleotides outside the gene matches: 11. The CDR3 coding sequence is TGTGCCAGCAGCGTCGACGGGGGAGGGACAGGGGGCGATGAGCAGTTCTTC. Protein: CASSVDGGGTGGDEQFF. The full variable domain, with the rest looked up from reference TRBV9 and TRBJ2-1, is DSGVTQTPKHLITATGQRVTLRCSPRSGDLSVYWYQQSLDQGLQFLIQYYNGEERAKGNILERFSAQQFPDLHSELNLSSLELGDSALYFCASSVDGGGTGGDEQFFGPGTRLTVL.

The chain is built from TRBV30 and TRBJ1-1, with D possibly matching TRBD1 (6 bases). V dropped 5 bases and J dropped 6 bases, with 19 bases sitting between them. The germline V gene has CDR1 GTSNPN and CDR2 SVGIG (reference sequence). This CDR3 is 14 amino acids long. CDR3 nucleotide sequence: TGTGCCTGGGGCCTCGGGGGGCGACCGTCTGAAGCTTTCTTT. Amino acid sequence: CAWGLGGRPSEAFF.

The sample holds a few counts of this clone. The chain is built from TRBV7-2 and TRBJ2-7, with D possibly matching TRBD2 (5 bases). CDR1 and CDR2 (germline): SGHTA, FQGNSA. This CDR3 is built from 15 residues. V was shortened by 2 bases and J by 0 bases, with 11 bases between the two germline ends. CDR3 DNA: TGTGCCAGCAGCTTACCTTTGGGGAGCTCCTACGAGCAGTACTTC. Translated: CASSLPLGSSYEQYF.

The chain has TRBV6-5 and TRBJ2-7; D possibly corresponds to TRBD1 (6 bases). CDR1 and CDR2 (germline): MNHEY, SVGAGI. The CDR3 has 12 residues. Between the trimmed V and J ends, which lost 6 bases and 6 bases, there was a span of 12 bases. DNA for the CDR3: TGTGCCAGCAGGACCGGGACACGCGAGCAGTACTTC. Amino acid sequence: CASRTGTREQYF.

This clone was observed a handful of times. The chain carries TRBV5-1 and TRBJ2-7, with 9 bases identical to TRBD1. The CDR3 length is 14 residues. Unmatched junction bases numbered 9, after V lost 6 bases and J lost 5 bases. Germline loops: CDR1 SGHRS, CDR2 YFSETQ. In DNA, the CDR3 is TGCGCCAGCAACGTCGGGACAGGGACCGACGAGCAGTACTTC. It translates to CASNVGTGTDEQYF.

The V gene is TRBV6-2 or TRBV6-3, the J gene TRBJ1-6; TRBD1 aligns across 7 bases. Germline CDR1 MNHEY, CDR2 SVGEGT. With 6 bases clipped from V and 7 bases from J, the junction kept 9 bases outside the gene matches. The length of the CDR3 is 15 residues. For the CDR3, the DNA is TGTGCCAGCAGACCTACAGGGGCTCGGAATTCACCCCTCCACTTT. Encoded protein: CASRPTGARNSPLHF.

The J gene is TRBJ1-3, the V gene TRBV7-8, with D possibly TRBD1 on 5 matching bases. The CDR3 contains 16 residues. Trimming cost V 3 bases and J 4 bases, with 16 bases left between them. Germline V lookup: CDR1 SGHVS, CDR2 FQNEAQ. CDR3 DNA sequence: TGTGCCAGCAGCTTGGGGGGTGGGCTAGAAGGAAACACCATATATTTT. Its protein is CASSLGGGLEGNTIYF.

The CDR3: CASSVHSGANPYEQYF. DNA of the CDR3: TGTGCCAGCAGCGTTCATAGCGGGGCTAACCCCTACGAGCAGTACTTC. The chain joins TRBV7-2 to TRBJ2-7, with 8 positions matching TRBD2. The CDR3 totals 16 residues. Trimming cost V 5 bases and J 2 bases; bases outside gene matches: 11. CDR1 is SGHTA and CDR2 is FQGNSA in the germline V gene.

The chain combines TRBV10-3 with TRBJ1-2, with a weak D call TRBD1 (5 bases). Germline values: CDR1 ENHRY, CDR2 SYGVKD. The CDR3 is 13 residues long. V was trimmed by 8 bases and J by 5 bases, leaving 15 bases between them. Here the CDR3 reads CAIRLLEGYGYTF. As DNA, the CDR3 is TGTGCCATCCGCCTCCTGGAGGGGTATGGCTACACCTTC.

The chain carries TRBV5-6 and TRBJ2-1; the D is unclear. The V and J ends lost 5 bases and 10 bases respectively, with 10 bases between them. There are 11 residues in the CDR3. Germline lookup yields CDR1 SGHDT and CDR2 YYEEEE. CDR3 amino acids: CASSLYREQFF. For the CDR3, the DNA is TGTGCCAGCAGTCTCTACCGAGAGCAGTTCTTC.

The rearrangement joins TRBV12-3 or TRBV12-4 to TRBJ2-7; TRBD1 might be the D (5 bases). The CDR3 runs 13 residues. Trimming cost V 6 bases and J 1 base, with 10 bases left between them. CDR3 sequence (DNA): TGTGCCAGCAGCCCCGGACATTCCTACGAGCAGTACTTC. It yields the protein CASSPGHSYEQYF.

The CDR3 DNA follows: TGTGCCAGCCGCCGAGTGGACACAAAGGGCACAGATACGCAGTATTTT. Encoded protein: CASRRVDTKGTDTQYF. The genes are TRBV25-1 and TRBJ2-3; a possible D gene is TRBD1 (5 bases). Germline assignment: CDR1 MGHDK and CDR2 SYGVNS. Trimming left V 8 bases short and J 1 base short, with 19 bases between. The CDR3 sequence is 16 residues long.

This chain links TRBV6-5 with TRBJ2-2; the match to TRBD1 covers 8 bases. Germline CDR1 reads MNHEY; CDR2 reads SVGAGI. Losses at the gene ends were 7 bases for V and 5 bases for J; bases not matched to a gene: 6. This CDR3 has 14 residues. This chain's CDR3 is CASNRDRYTGELFF. The CDR3 DNA sequence: TGTGCCAGCAACAGGGACAGGTATACCGGGGAGCTGTTTTTT.

The chain has TRBV7-7 and TRBJ2-5; D is perhaps TRBD1 (6 bases). V lost 5 bases, J lost 2 bases, and 18 bases lay in between. Germline V gene sequence: CDR1 SSHAT, CDR2 FNYEAQ (reference sequence). This CDR3 region has 16 residues. The CDR3 DNA reads TGTGCCAGCAGCCCTTCGAGGCGGCAGGGGCAAGAGACCCAGTACTTC. As protein: CASSPSRRQGQETQYF.